This is a list of T cell receptor beta chains from one sample in a study of blood T cell repertoires in COVID-19. Some clones are missing from TCRdb's copy, which holds only in-frame ones; the method was immunoSEQ multiplex PCR. The sample lists approximately 89,000 clones; just under 80% were seen once. What was sequenced was peripheral blood. The receptors shown here come from a man in his sixties or seventies with COVID-19, enrolled during active disease. CDR3s include the opening cysteine and the closing phenylalanine or tryptophan. A D gene is named only where the DNA matches it firmly. Clone size is stated in some rows and not others, as once, few, many or a class when expanded.

D gene	V gene	J gene	clone size	CDR3 protein	CDR3 DNA
.	TRBV4-3	TRBJ2-1	.	CASSQAAFPGNEQFF	TGCGCCAGCAGCCAAGCCGCCTTCCCGGGCAATGAGCAGTTCTTC
TRBD2	TRBV11-2	TRBJ2-2	.	CASSPGTSGGNTGELFF	TGTGCCAGCAGCCCCGGGACTAGCGGGGGCAACACCGGGGAGCTGTTTTTT
.	TRBV21-1	TRBJ1-4	.	CASSKVGQGEKLFF	TGTGCCAGCAGCAAAGTAGGACAGGGGGAAAAACTGTTTTTT
.	TRBV15	TRBJ1-2	.	CATSRDLQGGRYGYTF	TGTGCCACCAGCAGAGATCTCCAGGGTGGTCGTTATGGCTACACCTTC
.	TRBV5-5	TRBJ1-1	.	CASRQTGGTEAFF	TGTGCCAGCAGACAGACGGGGGGTACTGAAGCTTTCTTT
.	TRBV3-1/TRBV3-2	TRBJ1-1	.	CASSQDPGKDTEAFF	TGTGCCAGCAGCCAAGACCCAGGGAAGGACACTGAAGCTTTCTTT
TRBD1	TRBV7-2	TRBJ2-3	.	CASSLRGQGAHPDTQYF	TGTGCCAGCAGCCTACGCGGGCAGGGGGCGCATCCAGATACGCAGTATTTT
.	TRBV18	TRBJ2-1	.	CASSAGWENEQFF	TGTGCCAGCTCTGCGGGATGGGAGAATGAGCAGTTCTTC
TRBD1	TRBV5-1	TRBJ2-2	.	CASSLVGGTANTGELFF	TGCGCCAGCAGCTTGGTAGGTGGGACAGCGAACACCGGGGAGCTGTTTTTT
TRBD1	TRBV5-5	TRBJ1-6	.	CASSEETGGYSPLHF	TGTGCCAGCAGCGAGGAGACAGGGGGCTATTCACCCCTCCACTTT
.	TRBV5-4	TRBJ1-2	.	CASSPGGVNYGYTF	TGTGCCAGCAGCCCGGGGGGGGTGAACTATGGCTACACCTTC
.	TRBV5-1	TRBJ2-7	.	CASSFETPPHEQYF	TGCGCCAGCAGCTTTGAGACTCCTCCCCACGAGCAGTACTTC
.	TRBV7-2	TRBJ2-1	.	CASSLALENEQFF	TGTGCCAGCAGCTTAGCCCTGGAGAATGAGCAGTTCTTC
.	TRBV19	TRBJ2-3	.	CASSTHWRQALAPTDTQYF	TGTGCCAGTAGTACCCACTGGCGACAGGCGCTCGCGCCCACAGATACGCAGTATTTT
.	TRBV25-1	TRBJ1-2	.	CASSEQGSYGYTF	TGTGCCAGCAGTGAACAGGGGTCCTATGGCTACACCTTC
.	TRBV6-1	TRBJ1-5	.	CASSDLGARSQPQHF	TGTGCCAGCAGTGATTTGGGGGCGCGAAGTCAGCCCCAGCATTTT
TRBD2	TRBV12-5	TRBJ2-1	.	CASGLASTSGTYNEQFF	TGTGCTAGTGGTTTGGCCTCGACTAGCGGGACATACAATGAGCAGTTCTTC
.	TRBV14	TRBJ1-3	.	CASSQEAGNTIYF	TGTGCCAGCAGCCAAGAAGCGGGAAACACCATATATTTT
TRBD1	TRBV5-1	TRBJ1-1	.	CASSPGQGSLMNTEAFF	TGCGCCAGCAGCCCGGGACAGGGCTCACTCATGAACACTGAAGCTTTCTTT
TRBD1	TRBV28	TRBJ1-3	few	CASRPLGTGVWNTIYF	TGTGCCAGCAGACCCCTCGGGACAGGGGTATGGAACACCATATATTTT
TRBD2	TRBV12-5	TRBJ2-3	once	CASGRSTSGLTDTQYF	TGTGCTAGTGGCCGCAGCACTAGCGGCCTCACAGATACGCAGTATTTT
TRBD1	TRBV3-1/TRBV3-2	TRBJ1-3	.	CASSQEYRGTGNTIYF	TGTGCCAGCAGCCAAGAGTACAGGGGGACTGGAAACACCATATATTTT
.	TRBV6-5	TRBJ2-5	.	CASSLRRGSETQYF	TGTGCCAGCAGTCTGCGAAGGGGTTCGGAGACCCAGTACTTC
TRBD2	TRBV10-1	TRBJ2-2	.	CAKGTSGTTGELFF	TGCGCCAAGGGGACTAGCGGTACTACCGGGGAGCTGTTTTTT
.	TRBV4-3	TRBJ1-2	few	CASSREGAYGYTF	TGCGCCAGCAGCCGGGAGGGCGCCTATGGCTACACCTTC
.	TRBV6-2/TRBV6-3	TRBJ1-5	.	CASSYSKGRIRDQPQHF	TGTGCCAGCAGTTACTCGAAGGGGAGGATCCGGGATCAGCCCCAGCATTTT
TRBD1	TRBV5-1	TRBJ2-7	.	CASSLAPPGTGFYEQYF	TGCGCCAGCAGCTTGGCCCCCCCCGGGACAGGGTTCTACGAGCAGTACTTC
TRBD1	TRBV6-6	TRBJ2-7	.	CASSGTAYEQYF	TGTGCCAGCTCGGGGACAGCCTACGAGCAGTACTTC
.	TRBV6-2/TRBV6-3	TRBJ1-1	once	CASSYPQTPATEAFF	TGTGCCAGCAGTTACCCCCAGACTCCGGCCACTGAAGCTTTCTTT
.	TRBV6-1	TRBJ1-4	once	CASSDRGGSPREKLFF	TGTGCCAGCAGTGACAGGGGAGGGTCTCCAAGGGAAAAACTGTTTTTT
.	TRBV9	TRBJ1-1	.	CASAGAGGANTEAFF	TGTGCCAGCGCCGGGGCTGGGGGCGCGAACACTGAAGCTTTCTTT
TRBD2	TRBV19	TRBJ2-2	.	CATQGGLAGNTGELFF	TGTGCCACCCAGGGGGGACTAGCGGGGAACACCGGGGAGCTGTTTTTT
TRBD2	TRBV2	TRBJ2-5	.	CASTGGLQETQYF	TGTGCCAGCACGGGGGGGCTACAAGAGACCCAGTACTTC
.	TRBV24-1	TRBJ2-1	.	CATSDSGGASREQFF	TGTGCCACCAGTGATTCGGGCGGGGCCTCGCGGGAGCAGTTCTTC
TRBD1	TRBV6-5	TRBJ2-7	.	CASSYGQGVGEQYF	TGTGCCAGCAGTTACGGACAGGGCGTGGGGGAGCAGTACTTC
.	TRBV6-5	TRBJ1-6	.	CASRVRSGGTLHF	TGTGCCAGCCGGGTCCGGTCAGGCGGGACCCTCCACTTT
.	TRBV2	TRBJ1-2	.	CASSTVNNYGYTF	TGTGCCAGCAGTACGGTTAATAACTATGGCTACACCTTC
.	TRBV5-1	TRBJ1-3	.	CASSSNLVGAGGNTIYF	TGCGCCAGCAGTTCCAACCTAGTGGGGGCCGGTGGAAACACCATATATTTT
.	TRBV10-3	TRBJ2-2	few	CAIQGVDTGELFF	TGTGCCATCCAAGGGGTGGACACCGGGGAGCTGTTTTTT
.	TRBV19	TRBJ1-1	.	CASSPREGSTEAFF	TGTGCCAGTAGCCCCCGGGAGGGGAGCACTGAAGCTTTCTTT
.	TRBV2	TRBJ2-2	.	CASSKRGGSPLAGELFF	TGTGCCAGCAGCAAGAGGGGGGGTTCCCCCTTGGCCGGGGAGCTGTTTTTT